This T cell receptor beta chain was profiled in a study of cytomegalovirus exposure and HLA in healthy donors. Points from the study as a whole: A later analysis linked 15,000 to 20,000 TCR beta sequences to HLA alleles at 0.05 false discovery rate. Links to common viral pathogens appeared, in a later analysis, for several of the most significant clusters. Later analysis identified a missense DCLRE1C variant that was linked to TCR beta V- and J-gene trimming.

This PCR relied on a set of 60 Vbeta primers and 13 Jbeta primers. Assay used: immunoSEQ multiplex PCR; TCRdb lists only in-frame clones, some missing. There are approximately 150,000 clones in the sample; 80% occur only once, and less than 3.5% lies in the top ten. Comment on this clone: Antigen unknown.

CDR3 length equals 14 residues. With 5 bases removed from V and 4 bases from J, the gap between germline ends came to 15 bases. Per the germline V gene, CDR1 is SGHAT and CDR2 is FQDESV (reference sequence). The chain carries TRBV11-1 and TRBJ2-7; D may be TRBD1 (7 bases). This TCR came from a woman aged 30 to 39 in good health and CMV-seronegative. The sequencing input was PBMCs. In DNA form, the CDR3 reads TGTGCCAGCAGCCAGAACAGGGGACTTTACGAGCAGTACTTC. Translating it yields CASSQNRGLYEQYF. The entire variable domain, with the rest obtained from reference TRBV11-1 and TRBJ2-7, is as follows: EAEVAQSPRYKITEKSQAVAFWCDPISGHATLYWYRQILGQGPELLVQFQDESVVDDSQLPKDRFSAERLKGVDSTLKIQPAELGDSAMYLCASSQNRGLYEQYFGPGTRLTVT.